Following are 25 T cell receptor beta chains from one sample sequenced in a study of cytomegalovirus exposure and HLA in healthy donors. PCR used 60 Vbeta primers and 13 Jbeta primers. The data were produced by immunoSEQ multiplex PCR, yet TCRdb's version contains in-frame clones alone and is incomplete. The sample has about 110,000 clones, 70% to 85% seen once. The sequenced sample was PBMCs. The receptors were gathered from a woman in her forties in good health and CMV-seropositive.

The genes are TRBV15 and TRBJ2-2, with 11 nucleotides matching TRBD1. CDR1 is LNHNV, CDR2 YYDKDF, per germline (reference sequence). Trimming at V came to 3 bases and at J to 7 bases, leaving 10 bases not matched to a gene. This CDR3 spans 17 amino acids. CDR3 nucleotides: TGTGCCACCAGCAGGGGAGGGACAGGGGGGAGTGACGGGGAGCTGTTTTTT. This encodes CATSRGGTGGSDGELFF.

V gene TRBV5-4 combines with J gene TRBJ2-1; 9 bases agree with TRBD1. The CDR3 length is 17 residues. J gave up 0 bases and V 4 bases, and 8 bases lay outside the gene matches. Germline values: CDR1 SGHNT, CDR2 YYREEE (reference sequence). The CDR3 reads CASSRPGTGNSYNEQFF. The CDR3 bases are TGTGCCAGCAGCCGTCCCGGGACAGGGAACTCCTACAATGAGCAGTTCTTC.

In DNA, the CDR3 is TGTGCCAGCAGGCCGACACGGACAGGGAGAAGCTACGAGCAGTACTTC. This encodes CASRPTRTGRSYEQYF. V and J are TRBV6-7 and TRBJ2-7; TRBD1 matches 8 bases. TRBV6-7 is given ORF status, its function remaining uncertain. The CDR3 is 16 residues long. The junction had 13 bases not matched to a gene; V was cut back by 6 bases and J by 3 bases.

V usage is TRBV4-2 and J usage is TRBJ1-3, with 7 bases fitting TRBD1. Germline assignment: CDR1 LGHNA and CDR2 YNFKEQ. The CDR3 is made up of 14 amino acids. The trim removed 1 base at V and 7 bases at J, leaving 4 bases unmatched. CDR3 sequence reads: CASSQAPGGNTIYF. CDR3 sequence (DNA): TGTGCCAGCAGCCAAGCTCCAGGGGGGAACACCATATATTTT.

This clone was observed a handful of times. This chain joins TRBV7-6 and TRBJ2-1; unclear D gene. Trimming removed 1 base from V and 4 bases from J, with 11 bases in between. The CDR3 has 15 residues. The germline V gene has CDR1 SGHVS and CDR2 FNYEAQ. The CDR3 DNA reads TGTGCCAGCAGCTTAGGGGCAGAACCTTACAATGAGCAGTTCTTC. This sequence encodes CASSLGAEPYNEQFF.

This chain links TRBV7-9 with TRBJ2-1; 9 positions agree with TRBD1. Germline assignment: CDR1 SEHNR and CDR2 FQNEAQ (reference sequence). The CDR3 contains 13 residues. J was trimmed by 7 bases and V by 5 bases; bases with no gene match: 3. This chain's CDR3 is CASSRTGVNEQFF. The CDR3, as DNA: TGTGCCAGCAGCCGGACAGGGGTAAATGAGCAGTTCTTC.

This clone was picked up a small number of times. The genes are TRBV15 and TRBJ2-3, with D possibly TRBD2 on 5 matching bases. V was pared by 0 bases and J by 0 bases, with 10 bases between. Germline CDR1 reads LNHNV; CDR2 reads YYDKDF (reference sequence). The CDR3 length is 16 residues. The CDR3 region is CATSRDRRTSTDTQYF. The DNA for the CDR3 is TGTGCCACCAGCAGAGATCGCAGGACTAGCACAGATACGCAGTATTTT.

This clone was seen only once. V and J are TRBV30 and TRBJ1-1, with a tentative D call TRBD1 (6 bases). Germline V lookup: CDR1 GTSNPN, CDR2 SVGIG (reference sequence). V was trimmed by 3 bases and J by 7 bases, leaving 21 bases between them. The CDR3 length is 15 residues. CDR3 coding DNA: TGTGCCTGGAGAAGATGGACAGTCGTGGGGGATGAAGCTTTCTTT. Residues: CAWRRWTVVGDEAFF.

The chain recombines TRBV7-3 with TRBJ2-5, with a possible D match to TRBD1 (6 bases). The ends were cut back, 5 bases at V and 2 bases at J, with 9 bases in the middle. The CDR3 contains 13 residues. Germline values: CDR1 SGHTA, CDR2 FQGTGA. The CDR3 sequence: CASSPDRQETQYF. In DNA, the CDR3 is TGTGCCAGCAGCCCAGACAGGCAAGAGACCCAGTACTTC.

The chain combines TRBV7-2 with TRBJ2-5, with 14 bases fitting TRBD2. The CDR3 consists of 20 residues. J lost 4 bases, V lost 0 bases, and 13 bases had no gene match. Germline V gives CDR1 SGHTA, CDR2 FQGNSA. The CDR3 DNA reads as TGTGCCAGCAGCTTAGCCCCCGCGACTAGCGGGGGGGCCCCCCGAGAGACCCAGTACTTC. This codes for CASSLAPATSGGAPRETQYF.

CDR3 in DNA: TGTGCCAGTAGGACAGGGCGGCAGCCCCAGCATTTT. Encoded protein: CASRTGRQPQHF. V usage is TRBV19 and J usage is TRBJ1-5; 7 bases are a match to TRBD1. CDR3 length: 12 amino acids. Losses at the gene ends were 6 bases for V and 7 bases for J; bases not matched to a gene: 3. CDR1 is LNHDA and CDR2 is SQIVND in the germline V gene (reference sequence).

The rearrangement joins TRBV4-2 to TRBJ1-3; a weak D match, TRBD1 (5 bases). CDR3 length: 17 amino acids. The germline V gene encodes CDR1 LGHNA and CDR2 YNFKEQ. The ends were cut back, 1 base at V and 3 bases at J, with 16 bases in the middle. For the CDR3, the DNA is TGTGCCAGCAGCCAAGGACAGAGGCTGGGTAGTGGAAACACCATATATTTT. Protein sequence: CASSQGQRLGSGNTIYF.

The chain uses TRBV18 and TRBJ2-7, with 9 bases fitting TRBD1. Losses at the gene ends were 3 bases for V and 3 bases for J; bases not matched to a gene: 6. The CDR3 has 15 amino acids. Germline lookup yields CDR1 KGHSH and CDR2 LQKENI. The CDR3 bases are TGTGCCAGCTCACCCTCGGGACAGGGCATCTACGAGCAGTACTTC. Translated, it gives CASSPSGQGIYEQYF.

A word on this clone: One end of the junction fails to match germline, which may point to a read error. The rearrangement uses TRBV2 and TRBJ2-5, with 14 bases identical to TRBD2. This CDR3 spans 16 amino acids. Germline CDR1 is SNHLY and CDR2 is FYNNEI. The chain's CDR3 is CASREGLAGGGGTQYF. CDR3 nucleotides: TGTGCCAGCAGGGAAGGACTAGCGGGGGGAGGAGGGACCCAGTACTTC. The variable domain in full, completed from reference TRBV2 and TRBJ2-5, reads EPEVTQTPSHQVTQMGQEVILRCVPISNHLYFYWYRQILGQKVEFLVSFYNNEISEKSEIFDDQFSVERPDGSNFTLKIRSTKLEDSAMYFCASREGLAGGGGTQYFGPGTRLLVL.

The CDR3 spells CAWRYERLETEAFF. The CDR3 coding sequence is TGTGCCTGGAGATATGAGCGGCTAGAAACTGAAGCTTTCTTT. The gene calls are TRBV30 and TRBJ1-1; D remains unclear. Trimming pared 3 bases from V and 5 bases from J, leaving 16 bases between. Per germline, CDR1 GTSNPN and CDR2 SVGIG (reference sequence). CDR3 length: 14 amino acids.

The table lists this clone with a few counts. The chain joins TRBV6-6 to TRBJ2-3; the D is unclear. Germline V gene sequence: CDR1 MNHNY, CDR2 SVGAGI (reference sequence). V shed 4 bases and J shed 6 bases, with 5 bases lying between them. There are 11 residues in the CDR3. CDR3 amino acids: CASSLRDTQYF. The DNA of the CDR3 is TGTGCCAGCAGTTTACGGGATACGCAGTATTTT.

The rearrangement uses TRBV6-1 and TRBJ1-1; weak D call: TRBD1 (6 bases). V lost 10 bases to trimming and J lost 4 bases, with 19 bases between them. Germline V gene sequence: CDR1 MNHNS, CDR2 SASEGT. The CDR3 extends over 14 amino acids. The CDR3 sequence is CATHRAGVSTEAFF. The CDR3 nucleotides read TGTGCCACGCACAGGGCTGGGGTTTCCACTGAAGCTTTCTTT.

This clone was seen just once. The rearrangement uses TRBV2 and TRBJ2-7, with 9 bases fitting TRBD1. This CDR3 spans 15 amino acids. V lost 5 bases and J lost 2; bases outside the gene matches: 7. The germline V gene has CDR1 SNHLY and CDR2 FYNNEI. The CDR3 region is CASSFTGGQTYEQYF. DNA for the CDR3: TGTGCCAGCAGTTTTACAGGGGGCCAAACCTACGAGCAGTACTTC.

In its sample, this clone was seen a few times. The rearrangement joins TRBV7-3 to TRBJ1-2; 10 bases agree with TRBD1. The ends lost 3 bases at V and 8 bases at J; junction bases unmatched: 12. CDR3 size: 16 residues. Germline V lookup: CDR1 SGHTA, CDR2 FQGTGA. In nucleotides, the CDR3 is TGTGCCAGCAGCTTGAAGGGGACAGGGGATCCAAAAGGCTACACCTTC. Translating gives CASSLKGTGDPKGYTF.

The J gene is TRBJ2-1, the V gene TRBV2; 7 bases are a match to TRBD1. There are 13 residues in the CDR3. The germline V gene has CDR1 SNHLY and CDR2 FYNNEI. The V segment lost 6 bases and the J segment 4 bases; nucleotides outside the gene matches: 3. This CDR3 is CASRTGQYNEQFF. The CDR3 DNA reads as TGTGCCAGCAGGACGGGACAGTACAATGAGCAGTTCTTC.

This clone was counted a single time. J is TRBJ2-5 and V is TRBV6-6; TRBD2 matches 7 bases. The ends lost 6 bases at V and 2 bases at J; junction bases unmatched: 12. This CDR3 has 16 amino acids. CDR1 and CDR2 from the germline V gene are MNHNY and SVGAGI (reference sequence). CDR3 region: CASSPAGRGEQETQYF. CDR3 nucleotides: TGTGCCAGCAGCCCCGCGGGGAGGGGCGAACAAGAGACCCAGTACTTC.

The V call is TRBV19, the J call TRBJ2-2, with a possible D match to TRBD1 (6 bases). Germline assignment: CDR1 LNHDA and CDR2 SQIVND (reference sequence). Trimming cost V 5 bases and J 1 base, with 11 bases left between them. The CDR3 is made up of 15 amino acids. The CDR3 sequence: CASSQDRRNTGELFF. CDR3 nucleotide sequence: TGTGCCAGTAGTCAAGACAGGAGGAACACCGGGGAGCTGTTTTTT.

V gene TRBV5-6 combines with J gene TRBJ1-6; D is uncertain. The germline CDR1 and CDR2 sequences are SGHDT and YYEEEE. Trimming shortened V by 0 bases and J by 10 bases, and 20 bases separated the two germline ends. The CDR3 is 17 amino acids. This CDR3 reads CASSLVDREPYYSPLHF. The CDR3 bases are TGTGCCAGCAGCTTGGTCGATCGTGAACCCTATTACTCACCCCTCCACTTT.

The V gene is TRBV10-3, the J gene TRBJ1-1; unclear D gene. Germline V CDR1 and CDR2: ENHRY, SYGVKD. The CDR3 consists of 14 residues. V was trimmed by 3 bases and J by 0 bases, leaving 8 bases between them. The CDR3 loop is CAISERGMNTEAFF. CDR3 DNA: TGTGCCATCAGTGAAAGAGGGATGAACACTGAAGCTTTCTTT.

The DNA for the CDR3 is TGTGCCAGATGGAGGAGGACTGACTCTGGAAACACCATATATTTT. Amino acids: CARWRRTDSGNTIYF. The genes are TRBV6-4 and TRBJ1-3, with D unresolved. The length of the CDR3 is 15 residues. The germline V gene encodes CDR1 MRHNA and CDR2 SNTAGT. V lost 9 bases and J 0 bases, leaving 15 bases between the germline ends.